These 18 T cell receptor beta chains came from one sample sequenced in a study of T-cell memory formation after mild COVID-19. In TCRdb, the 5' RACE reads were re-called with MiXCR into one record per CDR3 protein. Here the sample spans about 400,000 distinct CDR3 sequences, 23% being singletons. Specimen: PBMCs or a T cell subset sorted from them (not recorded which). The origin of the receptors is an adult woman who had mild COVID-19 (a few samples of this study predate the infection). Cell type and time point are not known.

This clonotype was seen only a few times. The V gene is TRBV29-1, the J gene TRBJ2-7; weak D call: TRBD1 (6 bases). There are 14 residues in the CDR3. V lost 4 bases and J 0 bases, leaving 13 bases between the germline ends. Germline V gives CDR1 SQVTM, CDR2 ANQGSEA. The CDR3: CSVVSDSSSYEQYF. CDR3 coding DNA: TGCAGCGTTGTCTCGGACAGTAGCTCCTACGAGCAGTACTTC.

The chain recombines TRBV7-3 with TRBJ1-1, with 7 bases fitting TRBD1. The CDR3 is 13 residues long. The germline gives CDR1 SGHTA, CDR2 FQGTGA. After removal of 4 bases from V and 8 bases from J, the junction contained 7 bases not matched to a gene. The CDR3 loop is CASSSTGLQEAFF. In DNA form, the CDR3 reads TGTGCCAGCAGCTCGACAGGGCTGCAAGAAGCTTTCTTT.

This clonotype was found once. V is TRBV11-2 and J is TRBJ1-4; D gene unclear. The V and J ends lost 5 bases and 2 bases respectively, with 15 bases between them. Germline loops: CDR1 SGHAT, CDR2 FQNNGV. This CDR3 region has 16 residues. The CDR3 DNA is TGTGCCAGCAGCGAAGAAAGGTGGCTTACTAATGAAAAACTGTTTTTT. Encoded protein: CASSEERWLTNEKLFF. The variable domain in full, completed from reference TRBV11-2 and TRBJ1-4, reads EAGVAQSPRYKIIEKRQSVAFWCNPISGHATLYWYQQILGQGPKLLIQFQNNGVVDDSQLPKDRFSAERLKGVDSTLKIQPAKLEDSAVYLCASSEERWLTNEKLFFGSGTQLSVL.

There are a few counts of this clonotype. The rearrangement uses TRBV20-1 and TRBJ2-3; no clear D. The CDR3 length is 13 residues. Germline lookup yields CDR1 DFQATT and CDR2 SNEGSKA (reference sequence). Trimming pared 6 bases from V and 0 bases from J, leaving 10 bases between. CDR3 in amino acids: CSARRASTDTQYF. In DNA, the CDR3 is TGCAGTGCCCGACGGGCTAGCACAGATACGCAGTATTTT.

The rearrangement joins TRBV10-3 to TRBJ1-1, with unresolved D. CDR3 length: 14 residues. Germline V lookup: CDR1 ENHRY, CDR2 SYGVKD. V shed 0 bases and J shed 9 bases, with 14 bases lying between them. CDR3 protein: CAISESSSGWKAFF. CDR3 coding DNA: TGTGCCATCAGTGAGTCGTCATCAGGCTGGAAAGCTTTCTTT.

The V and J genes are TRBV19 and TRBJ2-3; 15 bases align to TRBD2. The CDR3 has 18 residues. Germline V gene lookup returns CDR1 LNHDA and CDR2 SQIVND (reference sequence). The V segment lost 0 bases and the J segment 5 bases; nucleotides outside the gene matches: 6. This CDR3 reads CASSIDGTSGRFGDTQYF. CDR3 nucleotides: TGTGCCAGTAGTATAGATGGGACTAGCGGGAGGTTTGGAGATACGCAGTATTTT.

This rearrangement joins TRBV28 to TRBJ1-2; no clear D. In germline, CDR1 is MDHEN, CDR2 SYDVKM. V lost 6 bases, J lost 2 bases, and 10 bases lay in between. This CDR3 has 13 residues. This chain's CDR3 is CASRETGNYGYTF. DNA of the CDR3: TGTGCCAGCAGAGAGACGGGGAACTATGGCTACACCTTC.

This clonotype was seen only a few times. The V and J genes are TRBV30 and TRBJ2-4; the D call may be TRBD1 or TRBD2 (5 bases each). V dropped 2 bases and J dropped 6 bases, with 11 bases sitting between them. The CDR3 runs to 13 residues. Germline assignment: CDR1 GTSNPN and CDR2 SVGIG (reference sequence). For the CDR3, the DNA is TGTGCCTGGAGTTTCGGGACCCGAAACATTCAGTACTTC. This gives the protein CAWSFGTRNIQYF.

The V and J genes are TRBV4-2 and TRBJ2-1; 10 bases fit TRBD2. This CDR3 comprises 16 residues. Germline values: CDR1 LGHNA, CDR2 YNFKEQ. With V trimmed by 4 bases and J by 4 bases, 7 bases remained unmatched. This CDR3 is CASSPDSGGAYNEQFF. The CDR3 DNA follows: TGTGCCAGCAGCCCCGACAGCGGGGGGGCTTACAATGAGCAGTTCTTC.

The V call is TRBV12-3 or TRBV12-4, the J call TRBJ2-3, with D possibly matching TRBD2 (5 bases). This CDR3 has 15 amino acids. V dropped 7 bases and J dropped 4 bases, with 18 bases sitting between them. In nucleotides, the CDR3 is TGTGCCAGCAATCCCAAACCTCCAGCGGCAGATACGCAGTATTTT. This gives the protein CASNPKPPAADTQYF.

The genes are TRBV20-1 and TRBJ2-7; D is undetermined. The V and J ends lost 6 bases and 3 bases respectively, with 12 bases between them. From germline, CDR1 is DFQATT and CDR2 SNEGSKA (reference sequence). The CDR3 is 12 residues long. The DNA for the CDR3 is TGCAGTGCACAAGGTCCCATCTACGAGCAGTACTTC. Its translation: CSAQGPIYEQYF.

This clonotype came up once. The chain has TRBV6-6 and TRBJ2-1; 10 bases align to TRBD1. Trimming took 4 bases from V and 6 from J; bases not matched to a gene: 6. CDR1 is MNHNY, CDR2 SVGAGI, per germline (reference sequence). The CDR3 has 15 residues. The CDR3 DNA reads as TGTGCCAGCAGTTCCCGGGACAGGGGCTCCAATGAGCAGTTCTTC. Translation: CASSSRDRGSNEQFF.

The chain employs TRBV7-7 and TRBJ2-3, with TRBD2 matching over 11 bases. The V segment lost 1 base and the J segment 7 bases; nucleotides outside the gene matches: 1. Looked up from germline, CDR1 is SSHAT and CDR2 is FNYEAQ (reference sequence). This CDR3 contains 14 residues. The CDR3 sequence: CASSLGTSGYTQYF. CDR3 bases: TGTGCCAGCAGCTTAGGGACTAGCGGGTATACGCAGTATTTT. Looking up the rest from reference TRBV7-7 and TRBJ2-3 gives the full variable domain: GAGVSQSPRYKVTKRGQDVTLRCDPISSHATLYWYQQALGQGPEFLTYFNYEAQPDKSGLPSDRFSAERPEGSISTLTIQRTEQRDSAMYRCASSLGTSGYTQYFGPGTRLTVL.

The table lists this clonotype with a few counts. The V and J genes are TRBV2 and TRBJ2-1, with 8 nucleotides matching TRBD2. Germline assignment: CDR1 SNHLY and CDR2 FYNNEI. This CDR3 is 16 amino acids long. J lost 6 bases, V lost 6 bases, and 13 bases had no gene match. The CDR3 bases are TGTGCCAGCAGCGCCCTGGGAGCGGGAGTGGGCAATGAGCAGTTCTTC. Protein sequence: CASSALGAGVGNEQFF.

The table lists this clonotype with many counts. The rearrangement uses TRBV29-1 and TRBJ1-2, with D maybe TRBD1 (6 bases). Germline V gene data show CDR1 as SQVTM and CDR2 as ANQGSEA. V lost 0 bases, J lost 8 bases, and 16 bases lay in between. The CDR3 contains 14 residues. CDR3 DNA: TGCAGCGTTGAAGACCGGATGGGGGCGTGGGGCTACACCTTC. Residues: CSVEDRMGAWGYTF.

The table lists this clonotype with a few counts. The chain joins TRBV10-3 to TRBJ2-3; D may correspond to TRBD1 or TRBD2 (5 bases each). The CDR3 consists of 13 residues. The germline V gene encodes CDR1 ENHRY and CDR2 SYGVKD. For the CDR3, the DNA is TGTGCGATCGGGAAGACAGCCACAGATACGCAGTATTTT. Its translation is CAIGKTATDTQYF.

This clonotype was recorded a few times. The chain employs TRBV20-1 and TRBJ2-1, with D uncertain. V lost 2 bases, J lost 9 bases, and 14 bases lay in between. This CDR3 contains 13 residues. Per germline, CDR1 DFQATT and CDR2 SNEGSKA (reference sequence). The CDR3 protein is CSARLPPLGEQFF. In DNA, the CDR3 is TGCAGTGCTAGACTCCCCCCCCTGGGTGAGCAGTTCTTC.

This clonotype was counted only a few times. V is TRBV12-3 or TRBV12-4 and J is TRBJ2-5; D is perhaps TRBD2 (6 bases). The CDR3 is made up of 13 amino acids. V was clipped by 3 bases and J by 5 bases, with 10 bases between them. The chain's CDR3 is CASSFRGWETQYF. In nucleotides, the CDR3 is TGTGCCAGCAGTTTTCGGGGGTGGGAGACCCAGTACTTC.